The subject of this entry is one TCR beta chain. This clone was observed once. Its specific antigen is unknown. Base qualities were left out, and no much larger clone turns up one base away. Using the deep immunoSEQ assay, TCR CDR3 regions were amplified from genomic DNA by multiplex PCR. Extracted genomic DNA from each cell subset was distributed evenly across all wells of several immunoSEQ 96-well plates, and each plate was treated as a replicate. For sorted subsets, each replicate PCR was loaded with 150 to 250 ng genomic DNA, equivalent to 25,000 to 35,000 T cell genomes. Purified libraries were quantified with a Qubit 3.0 fluorometer, sized on a Bioanalyzer 2100, and re-quantified with the KAPA Library Quantification kit. Every immunoSEQ 96-well plate was sequenced on a separate single-read 150-cycle Illumina NextSeq 550 flow cell. As for the original processing: The immunoSEQ output contained only junctional sequences without quality scores, so filtering could not match that applied to full-length reads. Sequences were annotated with PyIR, a Python wrapper for IgBLAST v1.9, and V/J genes and CDR3 were assigned using IMGT germline references. Any read was removed if the V/J assignment was weak (E-value above 1e-6), the CDR3 was missing, or the read contained stop codons, out-of-frame junctions, or ambiguous translated residues. A V3J clonotype was defined by an identical inferred V gene, J gene, and CDR3 amino acid sequence. Percentage overlap between repertoires was computed as shared unique clonotypes divided by the size of the smaller repertoire. Three approaches were used to assess repertoire richness: RTK rarefaction, the Chao1 estimator, and Recon v2.1 estimates of unobserved clonotypes. OLGA was used to compute generation probabilities for all TCRbeta clonotypes that the gDNA method yielded from a handful of donors. Sourced from immuneACCESS, this table was stored by TCRdb with only in-frame sequences that have V and J called. A share of the clones is absent; for the studies checked, an unresolved V gene accounts for under half, and the remainder has no known explanation. D and trimming were read from the DNA, whereas the V and J calls and clone size are those reported in that table. The sample table shows 2.5 million or so clones, and around 90% are seen once. The ten largest clones take up roughly 0.14% of the sample.

This sample stems from a study of shared clonotypes between healthy human individuals (dated by TCRdb to the early 2020s). With regard to the full study: The cohort included three men and two women between 18 and 49 years of age. For each donor, CD4 naive and CD4 memory were each run on three plates, CD8 naive on two plates, and CD8 memory on one plate. The study deeply sequenced blood TCR repertoires of about 5 healthy adults to estimate repertoire size and the extent of clonotype sharing between individuals. Different laboratories and diverse techniques were used to prepare libraries and sequence TCR repertoires, to increase sequencing depth and limit assay-specific biases. Per donor, leukapheresis produced somewhere between about 0.85 and 10 billion PBMCs.

Summary of the overall study and its limitations: Sampling was limited to blood, and TCR repertoires in tissue likely differ from TCR repertoires in blood. Incomplete sequencing was indicated by rarefaction of sorted-subset datasets, despite the large sequencing depth. Because the study included only a small number of donors, the genetic and exposure-history diversity represented was limited. Compared with non-shared clonotypes, the clonotypes found in all four sorted-subset donors had higher generation probabilities. When a few donors were compared, the shared fraction of clonotypes was around 4.6% for naive CD4, roughly 3.4% for naive CD8, more than 2% for memory CD4, and 0.35% to 0.4% for memory CD8. Estimated clonotype richness was generally larger for naive than for memory subsets. Pairwise subsampling led to the expectation that sequencing depth would affect the degree of clonotype sharing among donors.

The donors were healthy, HIV-negative adults with no recently reported acute infections or vaccinations. All donors were Caucasian adults living in Nashville, Tennessee, USA. CD4+ T cells were enriched through magnetic negative selection, after which naive cells were positively selected on CD45RA and the remaining negative fraction served as the memory subset. Blood was obtained by leukapheresis, after which PBMCs were separated by Ficoll-Histopaque density gradient centrifugation and cryopreserved in liquid nitrogen vapor phase. Analytical flow cytometry was used to check the purity and quantity of every magnetically sorted T cell population. Genomic DNA was isolated from every sorted fraction and measured by UV absorbance on a Nanodrop 2000c. The CDR3 holds 14 amino acids from the cysteine to the phenylalanine. The only DNA kept is the CDR3, 42 bases in frame from the first base. V and J lose 3 bases and 1 base, and a span of 9 bases separates them. CDR1 and CDR2 were assigned from the germline V gene as MNHNS and SASEGT.

Sequencing was done on a sample of naive CD4+ T cells sorted from blood. Taken with the paper, the label for cell subset or site translates to: CD45RA+ positively selected. The chain uses TRBV6-1 and TRBJ1-1; TRBD1 could be the D gene, as 6 bases match. The receptor's source is a man aged 18 to 29 in good health. The DNA reads TGTGCCAGCAGTGAGACACAGGGGAACACTGAAGCTTTCTTT. Its protein reads: CASSETQGNTEAFF.